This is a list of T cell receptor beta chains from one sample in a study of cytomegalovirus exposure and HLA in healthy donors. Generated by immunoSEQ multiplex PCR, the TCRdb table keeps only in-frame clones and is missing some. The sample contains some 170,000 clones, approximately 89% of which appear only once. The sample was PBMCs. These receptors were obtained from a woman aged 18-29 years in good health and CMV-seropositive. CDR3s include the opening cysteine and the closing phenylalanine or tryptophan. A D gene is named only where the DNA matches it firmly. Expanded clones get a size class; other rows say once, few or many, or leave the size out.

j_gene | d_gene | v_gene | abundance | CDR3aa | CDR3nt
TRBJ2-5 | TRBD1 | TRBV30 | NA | CAWSEGAEETQYF | TGTGCCTGGAGCGAGGGGGCTGAAGAGACCCAGTACTTC
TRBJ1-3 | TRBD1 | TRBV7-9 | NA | CASSQQGGFGNTIYF | TGTGCCAGCAGCCAACAGGGGGGTTTTGGAAACACCATATATTTT
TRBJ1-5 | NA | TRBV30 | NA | CAWGTSLKNSNQPQHF | TGTGCCTGGGGGACATCCCTAAAGAATAGCAATCAGCCCCAGCATTTT
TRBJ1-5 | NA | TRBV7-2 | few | CASSLSSGFNQPQHF | TGTGCCAGCAGCTTATCGTCAGGGTTCAATCAGCCCCAGCATTTT
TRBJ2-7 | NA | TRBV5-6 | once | CASGPAGSARTYEQYF | TGTGCCAGCGGTCCTGCCGGGAGCGCGCGAACCTACGAGCAGTACTTC
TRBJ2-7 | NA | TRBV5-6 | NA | CASSLLGDHYEQYF | TGTGCCAGCAGCTTGCTGGGAGACCACTACGAGCAGTACTTC
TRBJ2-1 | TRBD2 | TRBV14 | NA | CASNTFGGALYNEQFF | TGTGCCAGCAACACCTTCGGGGGGGCACTTTACAATGAGCAGTTCTTC
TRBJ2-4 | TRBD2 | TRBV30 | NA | CAWSPKGGRVNIQYF | TGTGCCTGGAGTCCAAAGGGAGGGCGGGTAAACATTCAGTACTTC
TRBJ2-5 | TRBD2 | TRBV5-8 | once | CASSFLAGPRNQETQYF | TGTGCCAGCAGTTTCTTAGCGGGCCCTAGAAACCAAGAGACCCAGTACTTC
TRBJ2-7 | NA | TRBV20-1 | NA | CSARGLEQYF | TGCAGTGCTAGAGGGCTCGAGCAGTACTTC
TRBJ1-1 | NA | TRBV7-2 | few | CASSLGQTMNTEAFF | TGTGCCAGCAGCTTAGGACAGACCATGAACACTGAAGCTTTCTTT
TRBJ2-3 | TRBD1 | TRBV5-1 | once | CASSSKRDSSTDTQYF | TGCGCCAGCAGCTCGAAAAGGGACAGTAGCACAGATACGCAGTATTTT
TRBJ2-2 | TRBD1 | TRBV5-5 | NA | CASSVQGGSTGELFF | TGTGCCAGCAGCGTACAGGGGGGAAGCACCGGGGAGCTGTTTTTT
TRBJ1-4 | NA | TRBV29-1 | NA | CSVTGTGKSEKLFF | TGCAGCGTTACCGGGACTGGGAAAAGTGAAAAACTGTTTTTT
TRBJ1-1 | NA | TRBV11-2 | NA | CASSQGLLNTEAFF | TGTGCCAGCAGCCAGGGACTGCTGAACACTGAAGCTTTCTTT